A single sample gave rise to the 12 T cell receptor beta chains below, sequenced in a study of blood T cell repertoires in COVID-19. The method was immunoSEQ multiplex PCR; TCRdb's version includes in-frame clones alone and lacks a portion of them. The sample carries hundreds of thousands of clones, 75% to 95% recorded once. Sequenced: PBMCs or T cells enriched from blood (not recorded which). The receptors shown here come from a woman between 18 and 30 years old who had recovered from COVID-19.

The chain recombines TRBV4-3 with TRBJ1-2, with 8 positions matching TRBD1. The CDR3 runs to 14 residues. Losses at the gene ends were 0 bases for V and 8 bases for J; bases not matched to a gene: 5. The germline V gene encodes CDR1 LGHNA and CDR2 YSLEER. CDR3 coding DNA: TGCGCCAGCAGCCAAGAACACAGGGGGTTAGGCTACACCTTC. This gives the protein CASSQEHRGLGYTF.

This clone has only a few counts. V is TRBV5-1 and J is TRBJ2-7, with D possibly being TRBD2 (5 bases). The CDR3 has 13 residues. Germline CDR1 is SGHRS and CDR2 is YFSETQ. V gave up 1 base and J gave up 7 bases, with 12 bases separating them. The CDR3 spells CASSLRGPGEQYF. The DNA for the CDR3 is TGCGCCAGCAGCTTGCGAGGACCGGGGGAGCAGTACTTC. The full variable domain, in which reference TRBV5-1 and TRBJ2-7 provide the parts outside the CDR3, is KAGVTQTPRYLIKTRGQQVTLSCSPISGHRSVSWYQQTPGQGLQFLFEYFSETQRNKGNFPGRFSGRQFSNSRSEMNVSTLELGDSALYLCASSLRGPGEQYFGPGTRLTVT.

This clone was counted once. This chain connects TRBV6-6 to TRBJ1-1; the match to TRBD1 covers 7 bases. With V trimmed by 5 bases and J by 11 bases, 11 bases remained unmatched. The V gene's germline CDR1 is MNHNY and CDR2 SVGAGI (reference sequence). The CDR3 has 13 residues. CDR3 in amino acids: CASSRIDRVDAFF. The CDR3 region has the DNA TGTGCCAGCAGTAGAATAGACAGGGTAGACGCTTTCTTT.

The chain joins TRBV18 to TRBJ1-5; 7 nucleotides line up with TRBD1. Germline V gene data show CDR1 as KGHSH and CDR2 as LQKENI. J lost 5 bases, V lost 6 bases, and 4 bases had no gene match. The CDR3 consists of 13 residues. CDR3 sequence reads: CASSGTADQPQHF. The CDR3 coding sequence is TGTGCCAGCTCCGGGACAGCCGATCAGCCCCAGCATTTT.

This chain joins TRBV5-1 and TRBJ2-3, with 8 bases matching TRBD1. There are 15 residues in the CDR3. Trimming removed 0 bases from V and 3 bases from J; junction bases left unmatched: 3. Germline V gene lookup returns CDR1 SGHRS and CDR2 YFSETQ. Here the CDR3 reads CASSLVQGDTDTQYF. The CDR3 DNA reads as TGCGCCAGCAGCTTGGTACAGGGGGATACAGATACGCAGTATTTT.

The CDR3 here is CASSLVPGRNTEAFF. The CDR3 coding sequence is TGTGCCAGCAGCTTAGTCCCGGGAAGGAACACTGAAGCTTTCTTT. V usage is TRBV7-6 and J usage is TRBJ1-1; no firm D call. The germline gives CDR1 SGHVS, CDR2 FNYEAQ. The V gene lost 1 base and the J gene lost 1 base, with 10 bases spanning the gap. The CDR3 is 15 residues long.

J is TRBJ2-5 and V is TRBV5-1; 10 positions match TRBD2. Looked up from germline, CDR1 is SGHRS and CDR2 is YFSETQ. Trimming removed 0 bases from V and 2 bases from J; junction bases left unmatched: 10. The CDR3 runs 18 residues. The CDR3 coding sequence is TGCGCCAGCAGCTTGGCCCCTCGGACTAGCGGCCGGCAAGAGACCCAGTACTTC. Translating it yields CASSLAPRTSGRQETQYF. Full variable domain (missing parts from reference TRBV5-1 and TRBJ2-5): KAGVTQTPRYLIKTRGQQVTLSCSPISGHRSVSWYQQTPGQGLQFLFEYFSETQRNKGNFPGRFSGRQFSNSRSEMNVSTLELGDSALYLCASSLAPRTSGRQETQYFGPGTRLLVL.

J is TRBJ2-7 and V is TRBV18; D is perhaps TRBD1 (6 bases). Trimming removed 4 bases at V and 0 bases at J, with 13 bases between. Per germline, CDR1 KGHSH and CDR2 LQKENI. CDR3 length equals 15 residues. CDR3 nucleotide sequence: TGTGCCAGCTCACAAGCTGGACAGAACTCCTACGAGCAGTACTTC. The encoded protein is CASSQAGQNSYEQYF.

The rearrangement links TRBV5-1 to TRBJ2-1, with 7 bases identical to TRBD1. CDR3 length: 14 residues. The germline V gene encodes CDR1 SGHRS and CDR2 YFSETQ. The V and J ends lost 0 bases and 3 bases, in that order; junction bases with no gene match: 0. CDR3 sequence: CASSLGQGYNEQFF. Written as DNA, the CDR3 is TGCGCCAGCAGCTTGGGACAGGGCTACAATGAGCAGTTCTTC.

The V gene is TRBV10-3, the J gene TRBJ2-5; D gene ambiguous. V gave up 5 bases and J gave up 2 bases, with 9 bases separating them. CDR1 is ENHRY and CDR2 is SYGVKD in the germline V gene. The CDR3 contains 13 residues. In DNA form, the CDR3 reads TGTGCCATCAGTTTGTCACGGCAAGAGACCCAGTACTTC. This encodes CAISLSRQETQYF.

Of note for this clone: The identical CDR3 is also encoded by other nucleotide sequences in the sample. The chain carries TRBV27 and TRBJ2-7, with 7 bases that match TRBD1. Germline trimming cut 6 bases from V and 1 base from J; bases unmatched to any gene: 3. Per the germline V gene, CDR1 is MNHEY and CDR2 is SMNVEV (reference sequence). This CDR3 spans 13 amino acids. CDR3 coding DNA: TGTGCCAGCAGCCGGGGACAGTCCTACGAGCAGTACTTC. It encodes CASSRGQSYEQYF.

The chain has TRBV5-4 and TRBJ2-1; the match to TRBD1 covers 7 bases. Germline V gene data show CDR1 as SGHNT and CDR2 as YYREEE (reference sequence). Losses at the gene ends were 4 bases for V and 3 bases for J; bases not matched to a gene: 10. This CDR3 region has 16 residues. CDR3 region: CASSPRWDSYYNEQFF. CDR3 coding DNA: TGTGCCAGCAGCCCGCGTTGGGACAGTTACTACAATGAGCAGTTCTTC.